The present T cell receptor beta chain was sequenced within a study of CD8+ T cells in alopecia areata. There are a few counts of this clone. What it binds is not known. Trimming took 0 bases from V and 3 from J, leaving 10 bases between them. Germline lookup yields CDR1 SGHDT and CDR2 YYEEEE. CDR3 length equals 14 residues. Treatment here: oral pan-JAK inhibitor, 5-10 mg twice daily. Sampling of alopecia areata patients yielded lesional scalp punch biopsies as well as peripheral blood. Isolation of CD4+ and CD8+ T cells from PBMCs was achieved by sorting. RNA, once extracted, was reverse transcribed into cDNA for use as the sequencing template. Repertoires were generated with immunoSEQ multiplex PCR, while TCRdb's copy carries only in-frame clones and drops some. The repertoire holds 180,000 or so clones, with around 51% as singletons. Study conclusions and caveats: Uncertain still, given a single nonresponder, is whether baseline CD8+ expansion links to response. Persistence during tofacitinib was seen for many expanded lesional clones in scalp and blood.

The specimen was CD8+ T cells sorted from blood, collected around week 52, from a patient treated with tofacitinib. The sequence was obtained from a human donor with alopecia areata. This chain uses TRBV5-6 with TRBJ2-7, with a weak D call TRBD1 (5 bases). The DNA of the CDR3 is TGTGCCAGCAGCTTGGTACAGGACATCTACGAGCAGTACTTC. It specifies CASSLVQDIYEQYF.